This T cell receptor beta chain stems from a study of cytomegalovirus exposure and HLA in healthy donors. 13 Jbeta primers and 60 Vbeta primers were used for the PCR. TCRdb's table, derived via immunoSEQ multiplex PCR, lists solely in-frame clones and lacks some. The sample has some 170,000 clones, over 60% seen once. Per germline, CDR1 SGHTA and CDR2 FQGNSA. The CDR3 has 17 residues. Trimming shortened V by 0 bases and J by 6 bases, and 18 bases separated the two germline ends. The origin of this receptor is a woman aged 25 to 45 in good health and CMV-seronegative. Material for sequencing was PBMCs. The genes are TRBV7-2 and TRBJ2-1; D is ambiguous. The CDR3 reads CASSLARPVPSGNEQFF. CDR3 bases: TGTGCCAGCAGCTTAGCGAGACCCGTCCCCTCGGGCAATGAGCAGTTCTTC.